The 9 T cell receptor beta chains given below trace back to one sample, sequenced in a study of shared clonotypes between healthy human individuals. CD45RO-negative, CCR7-positively selected cells formed the naive CD8 fraction, excluding terminally differentiated effector memory CD45RA+ cells. The data were produced by immunoSEQ multiplex PCR, yet TCRdb's version contains in-frame clones alone and is incomplete. Of approximately 2,000,000 clones listed, over 85% are singletons. Sample: naive CD8+ T cells from PBMCs. All receptors derive from a man aged 18 to 29 in good health. Some clones in this sample may be carry-over from other donors' samples.

V usage is TRBV11-2 and J usage is TRBJ2-7, with D tentatively TRBD1 or TRBD2 (6 bases each). Looked up from germline, CDR1 is SGHAT and CDR2 is FQNNGV. This CDR3 spans 16 amino acids. V was trimmed by 4 bases and J by 0 bases, leaving 16 bases between them. This CDR3 reads CASSSEGHWSSYEQYF. CDR3 DNA: TGTGCCAGCAGCTCGGAGGGACACTGGAGCTCCTACGAGCAGTACTTC. Combining the CDR3 with reference TRBV11-2 and TRBJ2-7 gives the whole variable domain EAGVAQSPRYKIIEKRQSVAFWCNPISGHATLYWYQQILGQGPKLLIQFQNNGVVDDSQLPKDRFSAERLKGVDSTLKIQPAKLEDSAVYLCASSSEGHWSSYEQYFGPGTRLTVT.

V and J are TRBV6-1 and TRBJ2-7; D possibly corresponds to TRBD2 (6 bases). The CDR3 totals 14 residues. Trimming took off 8 bases at V and 1 base at J, with 15 bases between the two ends. Germline V CDR1 and CDR2: MNHNS, SASEGT. The CDR3, as DNA: TGTGCCAGCCGGGACTGGGCGGAGTCCTACGAGCAGTACTTC. This sequence encodes CASRDWAESYEQYF.

The rearrangement links TRBV11-3 to TRBJ2-1, with 7 bases identical to TRBD1. CDR1 is SGHNT and CDR2 is YENEEA in the germline V gene. Unmatched junction bases numbered 8, after V lost 5 bases and J lost 7 bases. The CDR3 is 14 amino acids. CDR3 loop: CASSTRDSRNEQFF. CDR3 coding DNA: TGTGCCAGCAGCACACGGGACAGCAGGAATGAGCAGTTCTTC.

The chain has TRBV29-1 and TRBJ2-7; TRBD1 aligns across 7 bases. The trim removed 4 bases at V and 2 bases at J, leaving 5 bases unmatched. The CDR3 extends over 13 amino acids. CDR1 SQVTM and CDR2 ANQGSEA come from the germline V gene. The CDR3 loop reads CSVAGTATYEQYF. CDR3 sequence (DNA): TGCAGCGTTGCCGGGACAGCGACCTACGAGCAGTACTTC.

This chain joins TRBV9 and TRBJ2-7; no reliable D call. Germline CDR1 is SGDLS and CDR2 is YYNGEE. The CDR3 is 13 amino acids. Between the trimmed V and J ends, which lost 3 bases and 4 bases, there was a span of 11 bases. As DNA, the CDR3 is TGTGCCAGCAGCGGGGGTTCTCTTTACGAGCAGTACTTC. This translates into CASSGGSLYEQYF.

The CDR3 DNA reads as TGTGCCAGCATCCGGGCGGGGGAGCAGTACTTC. Amino acid sequence: CASIRAGEQYF. The gene calls are TRBV7-8 and TRBJ2-7, with a tentative D call TRBD2 (6 bases). CDR1 is SGHVS, CDR2 FQNEAQ, per germline. V was pared by 7 bases and J by 7 bases, with 11 bases between. The CDR3 contains 11 residues.

This clone was picked up one time. The rearrangement joins TRBV7-8 to TRBJ2-3; D is uncertain. CDR3 size: 13 residues. Trimming shortened V by 1 base and J by 5 bases, and 7 bases separated the two germline ends. Germline V lookup: CDR1 SGHVS, CDR2 FQNEAQ. CDR3 sequence (DNA): TGTGCCAGCAGCTTAGTATTCCTAGATACGCAGTATTTT. Its translation: CASSLVFLDTQYF.

This clone was seen a handful of times. The CDR3 region is CGVAGPTGELFF. The DNA for the CDR3 is TGTGGTGTGGCAGGGCCCACCGGGGAGCTGTTTTTT. The chain combines TRBV11-2 with TRBJ2-2; perhaps TRBD1 as D (5 bases). The CDR3 loop spans 12 amino acids. Germline CDR1 reads SGHAT; CDR2 reads FQNNGV.

This rearrangement joins TRBV6-5 to TRBJ2-3; D unresolved. CDR3 length equals 13 residues. Trimming took off 6 bases at V and 6 bases at J, with 13 bases between the two ends. From germline, CDR1 is MNHEY and CDR2 SVGAGI. For the CDR3, the DNA is TGTGCCAGCAGGGTGAATCATCGGGATACGCAGTATTTT. It codes for CASRVNHRDTQYF.